The 12 T cell receptor beta chains given below trace back to one sample, sequenced in a study of pediatric ulcerative colitis. One to two pinch biopsies were taken from the rectum during colonoscopy. Sequenced by immunoSEQ multiplex PCR; TCRdb stores in-frame clones only, minus some. The data contain 20,000 to 25,000 clones, roughly 70% of them singletons. Sequenced input: gut tissue. These receptors originate from a boy between 10 and 17 years old with severe ulcerative colitis.

V is TRBV5-1 and J is TRBJ1-1; no reliable D call. The CDR3 covers 15 residues. Trimming shortened V by 1 base and J by 2 bases, and 12 bases separated the two germline ends. The germline V gene has CDR1 SGHRS and CDR2 YFSETQ. The CDR3 DNA follows: TGCGCCAGCAGCTTGTTTGGGGAGGGAAACACTGAAGCTTTCTTT. Protein: CASSLFGEGNTEAFF.

This clone was picked up one time. The rearrangement links TRBV7-2 to TRBJ2-2; no reliable D call. The CDR3 totals 14 residues. CDR1 and CDR2 (germline): SGHTA, FQGNSA. V was pared by 0 bases and J by 6 bases, with 8 bases between. The CDR3, as DNA: TGTGCCAGCAGCTTAGCGATCTCCCCCGGGGAGCTGTTTTTT. As protein: CASSLAISPGELFF. The entire variable domain, with the rest obtained from reference TRBV7-2 and TRBJ2-2, is as follows: GAGVSQSPSNKVTEKGKDVELRCDPISGHTALYWYRQSLGQGLEFLIYFQGNSAPDKSGLPSDRFSAERTGGSVSTLTIQRTQQEDSAVYLCASSLAISPGELFFGEGSRLTVL.

The CDR3 coding sequence is TGTGCCAGCAGGTGGGGAAAACTGTTTTTT. Protein sequence: CASRWGKLFF. This chain connects TRBV6-5 to TRBJ1-4; no clear D. This CDR3 has 10 residues. CDR1 is MNHEY, CDR2 SVGAGI, per germline. Deletions cut 6 bases from V and 10 bases from J, with 6 bases between.

V and J are TRBV6-5 and TRBJ1-2, with D unresolved. The CDR3 extends over 12 amino acids. V shed 5 bases and J shed 4 bases, with 8 bases lying between them. Germline V gene sequence: CDR1 MNHEY, CDR2 SVGAGI. The DNA of the CDR3 is TGTGCCAGCAGTCCCGGGATCTATGGCTACACCTTC. Encoded protein: CASSPGIYGYTF.

CDR3 in DNA: TGCGCCAGCACCAAGACCGATAGGTACGAGCAGTACTTC. This encodes CASTKTDRYEQYF. The chain carries TRBV10-2 and TRBJ2-7; no firm D call. This CDR3 region has 13 residues. The V end was cut by 7 bases, the J end by 4 bases, with 14 bases between. CDR1 is WSHSY and CDR2 is SAAADI in the germline V gene.

This clone was recorded once. The rearrangement joins TRBV9 to TRBJ1-3, with 8 bases identical to TRBD1. The V and J ends lost 4 bases and 2 bases, in that order; junction bases with no gene match: 8. This CDR3 has 16 residues. Germline CDR1 reads SGDLS; CDR2 reads YYNGEE. The CDR3 spells CASSTRQGTAGNTIYF. Written as DNA, the CDR3 is TGTGCCAGCAGCACTCGACAGGGGACGGCTGGAAACACCATATATTTT. Together with reference TRBV9 and TRBJ1-3, the CDR3 gives the full variable domain: DSGVTQTPKHLITATGQRVTLRCSPRSGDLSVYWYQQSLDQGLQFLIQYYNGEERAKGNILERFSAQQFPDLHSELNLSSLELGDSALYFCASSTRQGTAGNTIYFGEGSWLTVV.

The chain recombines TRBV6-1 with TRBJ2-7; D possibly corresponds to TRBD2 (6 bases). The CDR3 loop spans 14 amino acids. Germline lookup yields CDR1 MNHNS and CDR2 SASEGT. The V end lost 3 bases, the J end lost 7 bases, and 16 bases lay between the germline ends. The CDR3 nucleotides are TGTGCCAGCAGTGAGGGGGGATCAGTGGGGGAGCAGTACTTC. This gives the protein CASSEGGSVGEQYF.

V and J are TRBV7-9 and TRBJ2-5, with 7 bases identical to TRBD1. The CDR3 has 15 residues. The germline V gene encodes CDR1 SEHNR and CDR2 FQNEAQ (reference sequence). V shed 4 bases, J shed 4 bases, and the junction held 9 bases outside the gene matches. In nucleotides, the CDR3 is TGTGCCAGCAGCTCAGCTGACAGGGCCGGAGAGACCCAGTACTTC. Protein product: CASSSADRAGETQYF. Supplemented by reference TRBV7-9 and TRBJ2-5, the full variable domain reads DTGVSQNPRHKITKRGQNVTFRCDPISEHNRLYWYRQTLGQGPEFLTYFQNEAQLEKSRLLSDRFSAERPKGSFSTLEIQRTEQGDSAMYLCASSSADRAGETQYFGPGTRLLVL.

This chain uses TRBV30 with TRBJ1-1; the match to TRBD1 covers 8 bases. The CDR3 covers 13 residues. V gave up 0 bases and J gave up 9 bases; unmatched junction bases: 6. Per the germline V gene, CDR1 is GTSNPN and CDR2 is SVGIG (reference sequence). CDR3 residues: CAWSVRQGAKAFF. For the CDR3, the DNA is TGTGCCTGGAGTGTACGGCAGGGGGCTAAAGCTTTCTTT. Using reference TRBV30 and TRBJ1-1 for the parts outside the CDR3, the full variable domain is SQTIHQWPATLVQPVGSPLSLECTVEGTSNPNLYWYRQAAGRGLQLLFYSVGIGQISSEVPQNLSASRPQDRQFILSSKKLLLSDSGFYLCAWSVRQGAKAFFGQGTRLTVV.

The chain links TRBV7-9 to TRBJ1-2; D remains unclear. Germline V lookup: CDR1 SEHNR, CDR2 FQNEAQ (reference sequence). Trimming left V 5 bases short and J 0 bases short, with 13 bases between. The CDR3 is 15 residues long. CDR3 coding DNA: TGTGCCAGCAGCCCCAGTTGGCAGTCTAACTATGGCTACACCTTC. The encoded protein is CASSPSWQSNYGYTF.

This clone was detected only once. This sequence joins TRBV28 and TRBJ2-3; 9 bases agree with TRBD2. The CDR3 has 17 residues. Looked up from germline, CDR1 is MDHEN and CDR2 is SYDVKM. V dropped 5 bases and J dropped 2; count of bases not matched to a gene: 11. CDR3 nucleotide sequence: TGTGCCAGCAGTGTCTGGGGCGGGGGGGCCTACACAGATACGCAGTATTTT. Its translation is CASSVWGGGAYTDTQYF.

For the CDR3, the DNA is TGTGCCAGCAGCTTAAGTCCCGGAAGGTCCCAAGAGACCCAGTACTTC. It specifies CASSLSPGRSQETQYF. The rearrangement joins TRBV7-9 to TRBJ2-5; no clear D gene. The CDR3 covers 16 residues. Trimming removed 2 bases at V and 1 base at J, with 14 bases between. Germline CDR1 and CDR2: SEHNR and FQNEAQ (reference sequence).